This is a list of T cell receptor beta chains from one sample in a study of shared clonotypes between healthy human individuals. The repertoire was sequenced with immunoSEQ multiplex PCR; TCRdb's copy has only in-frame clones and lacks some. The sample comprises approximately 590,000 clones, around 95% of which are singletons, and roughly 0.1% rests with the top ten. Sequenced sample: naive CD8+ T cells sorted from blood. The receptors were gathered from a woman in her twenties or thirties in good health. Each CDR3 is given with its conserved first and last residue. A D gene is named only where the DNA matches it firmly. Some rows have no size entry. The others give once, few or many, or a class for an expanded clone.

length: 13
D: -
J: TRBJ1-5
size: -
V: TRBV5-8
DNA: TGTGCCAGCAAATCGGTTAGGGATCAGCCCCAGCATTTT
CDR3: CASKSVRDQPQHF

length: 13
D: -
J: TRBJ1-2
size: -
V: TRBV27
DNA: TGTGCCAGCAGTTTATTGGAGAACTATGGCTACACCTTC
CDR3: CASSLLENYGYTF

length: 13
D: -
J: TRBJ1-2
size: -
V: TRBV27
DNA: TGTGCCAGCAGTTTAGGCAGGTTGTATGGCTACACCTTC
CDR3: CASSLGRLYGYTF

length: 15
D: TRBD1
J: TRBJ1-4
size: -
V: TRBV27
DNA: TGTGCCAGCAGTATATACGGGACAGGGGGCCAAAAACTGTTTTTT
CDR3: CASSIYGTGGQKLFF

length: 15
D: TRBD1
J: TRBJ2-3
size: -
V: TRBV27
DNA: TGTGCCAGCGGGGACAGGGTAGGGGGCACAGATACGCAGTATTTT
CDR3: CASGDRVGGTDTQYF

length: 14
D: -
J: TRBJ2-1
size: -
V: TRBV29-1
DNA: TGCAGCGGCCTACAGGGATTAATCTACAATGAGCAGTTCTTC
CDR3: CSGLQGLIYNEQFF

length: 16
D: -
J: TRBJ2-2
size: -
V: TRBV28
DNA: TGTGCCAGCAGTTTAGGGCGGGTTCGGGACACCGGGGAGCTGTTTTTT
CDR3: CASSLGRVRDTGELFF

length: 18
D: TRBD1
J: TRBJ1-1
size: -
V: TRBV7-9
DNA: TGTGCCAGCAGCTTAGCACGGGACAGGGGGTGGTGGGACACTGAAGCTTTCTTT
CDR3: CASSLARDRGWWDTEAFF

length: 11
D: -
J: TRBJ1-2
size: -
V: TRBV29-1
DNA: TGCAGCGGCGGGGGGGACCATGGCTACACCTTC
CDR3: CSGGGDHGYTF

length: 12
D: -
J: TRBJ2-1
size: -
V: TRBV28
DNA: TGTGCCAGCAGTTTGCGGGTGAATGAGCAGTTCTTC
CDR3: CASSLRVNEQFF

length: 15
D: -
J: TRBJ1-1
size: -
V: TRBV5-4
DNA: TGTGCCAGCAGCTTGTTAGGGGCCCTGGGGACTGAAGCTTTCTTT
CDR3: CASSLLGALGTEAFF

length: 13
D: -
J: TRBJ2-2
size: -
V: TRBV30
DNA: TGTGCCTGGAGTGTGGCCAGCCTCGGGGAGCTGTTTTTT
CDR3: CAWSVASLGELFF

length: 15
D: -
J: TRBJ2-7
size: -
V: TRBV28
DNA: TGTGCCAGCAGTACCCCGTGGGGGGGCATCCACGAGCAGTACTTC
CDR3: CASSTPWGGIHEQYF

length: 13
D: TRBD1
J: TRBJ1-2
size: -
V: TRBV12-5
DNA: TGTGCTAGTGCCACGGACAGGCGCTATGGCTACACCTTC
CDR3: CASATDRRYGYTF

length: 14
D: -
J: TRBJ2-2
size: -
V: TRBV27
DNA: TGTGCCAGCAGTCCCCCGGTGCGCACCGGGGAGCTGTTTTTT
CDR3: CASSPPVRTGELFF

length: 15
D: -
J: TRBJ2-3
size: once
V: TRBV27
DNA: TGTGCCAGCAGTCCCTTGGACACGCCCTGGTTTACGCAGTATTTT
CDR3: CASSPLDTPWFTQYF

length: 15
D: -
J: TRBJ1-5
size: -
V: TRBV5-8
DNA: TGTGCCAGCAGCTTGCGGGCTCGGGGGGATCAGCCCCAGCATTTT
CDR3: CASSLRARGDQPQHF

length: 15
D: TRBD1
J: TRBJ2-5
size: once
V: TRBV6-1
DNA: TGTGCCAGCAGTGAAGGGACAGGGAGTCAAGAGACCCAGTACTTC
CDR3: CASSEGTGSQETQYF